This T cell receptor beta chain originates from a study of blood T cell repertoires in COVID-19. In the study overall: The analysed material was cDNA or gDNA that came from T cells, B-cell-depleted T cells, or PBMCs.

Per the authors' pipeline: For nucleated cells, counts were estimated from reference gene primer amplification. TCRdb's copy holds only in-frame clones and misses some; the assay was immunoSEQ multiplex PCR. The V and J calls and the clone size are those of that table, but D and trimming were determined from the DNA. The sample carries a few hundred thousand clones, 70% to 90% recorded once. CDR3 length equals 15 residues. V gave up 5 bases and J gave up 7 bases; unmatched junction bases: 6. Germline CDR1 MDHEN, CDR2 SYDVKM. The chain employs TRBV28 and TRBJ2-1, with 12 bases matching TRBD2. Sample: PBMCs or T cells enriched from blood (not recorded which). This receptor was obtained from a woman in her forties or fifties with acute COVID-19. CDR3: CASSLAGGPLNEQFF. Written as DNA, the CDR3 is TGTGCCAGCAGTCTAGCGGGAGGGCCCCTAAATGAGCAGTTCTTC. Full variable domain (rest looked up from reference TRBV28 and TRBJ2-1): DVKVTQSSRYLVKRTGEKVFLECVQDMDHENMFWYRQDPGLGLRLIYFSYDVKMKEKGDIPEGYSVSREKKERFSLILESASTNQTSMYLCASSLAGGPLNEQFFGPGTRLTVL.